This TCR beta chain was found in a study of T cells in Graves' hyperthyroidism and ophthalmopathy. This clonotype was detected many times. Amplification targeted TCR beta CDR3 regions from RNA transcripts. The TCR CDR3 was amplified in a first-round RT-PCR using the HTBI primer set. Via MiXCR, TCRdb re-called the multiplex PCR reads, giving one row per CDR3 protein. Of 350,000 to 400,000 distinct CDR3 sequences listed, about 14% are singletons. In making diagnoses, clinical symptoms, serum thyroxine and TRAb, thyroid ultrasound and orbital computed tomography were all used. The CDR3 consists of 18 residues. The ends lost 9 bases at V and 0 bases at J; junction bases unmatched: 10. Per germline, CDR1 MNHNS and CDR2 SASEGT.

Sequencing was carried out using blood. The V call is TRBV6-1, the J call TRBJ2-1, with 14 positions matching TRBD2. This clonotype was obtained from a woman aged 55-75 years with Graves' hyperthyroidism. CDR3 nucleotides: TGTGCCAGTTGTCATTCGGGACTAGCGGGGGTCTCCTACAATGAGCAGTTCTTC. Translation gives CASCHSGLAGVSYNEQFF.